This T cell receptor (beta chain) was retrieved from a study of blood T cells in healthy people across ages. Study conclusions and caveats: Fewer expanded clones and more diversity marked long-lived versus aged donors. Donor CMV infection status was unknown, possibly confounding age-related changes in expanded clonotypes.

The CDR3 has 15 amino acids. Germline CDR1 is MNHNY and CDR2 is SVGAGI (reference sequence). Trimming removed 2 bases at V and 3 bases at J, with 10 bases between. This clonotype was detected only a few times. Its antigen is still unknown. Alongside a J-beta primer mix, a sample-barcoded 5' primer served in a second PCR lasting roughly 6 to 12 cycles. Sequencing of every sample gave 3 million or more CDR3-containing paired-end reads. TCRdb re-called the 5' RACE reads with MiXCR, one entry per CDR3 protein. The sample holds over a million distinct CDR3 sequences, roughly 43% seen once. The clonotype originates from a woman aged 18-35 years in good health. Sequenced material: blood. The rearrangement uses TRBV6-6 and TRBJ1-4; unclear D gene. The CDR3 reads CASSYAESANEKLFF. CDR3 DNA: TGTGCCAGCAGTTACGCGGAATCAGCTAATGAAAAACTGTTTTTT.